What follows are 21 T cell receptor beta chains derived from one specimen sequenced in a study of blood T cell repertoires in COVID-19 (TCRdb year 2020). Libraries were built with the immunoSEQ multiplex PCR assay. As stored in TCRdb, this immuneACCESS dataset retains in-frame rearrangements with V and J assigned. A fraction of the clones does not appear; measured against another copy, unresolved V genes explain less than half of the discrepancy, and the remainder lacks a known reason. The sample table lists 200,000 to 300,000 clones, over 75% of them with a count of one. Of the sample, around 0.67% is held by the ten largest clones. The specimen was peripheral blood. Receptor source: a human donor in a cohort sampled during active COVID-19.

The V call is TRBV11-2, the J call TRBJ2-7; D is unresolved. The germline V and J ends were trimmed by 7 bases and 6 bases, with 10 bases remaining between them. Germline CDR1 and CDR2: SGHAT and FQNNGV. This CDR3 has 11 amino acids. CDR3 residues: CASNEVGEQYF. The CDR3 coding sequence is TGTGCCAGCAACGAGGTCGGCGAGCAGTACTTC.

This clone was seen more than once but under ten times. DNA for the CDR3: TGTGCCAGCAGCCCCGACAGGGAAAGCATATACGAGCAGTACTTC. Protein: CASSPDRESIYEQYF. The rearrangement links TRBV7-2 to TRBJ2-7, with 7 positions matching TRBD1. V shed 5 bases and J 4 bases; nucleotides not matched to a gene: 11. The germline V gene encodes CDR1 SGHTA and CDR2 FQGNSA. The CDR3 is made up of 15 amino acids.

The chain joins TRBV6-4 to TRBJ2-1; the match to TRBD2 covers 9 bases. The CDR3 totals 15 residues. In germline, CDR1 is MRHNA, CDR2 SNTAGT. With 3 bases clipped from V and 7 bases from J, the junction kept 7 bases outside the gene matches. The DNA of the CDR3 is TGTGCCAGCAGTGAAGGCGGGGGGGTAGTGAATGAGCAGTTCTTC. Its translation is CASSEGGGVVNEQFF.

The genes are TRBV11-3 and TRBJ2-3; the D is unclear. Germline values: CDR1 SGHNT, CDR2 YENEEA. Trimming took 3 bases from V and 2 from J, leaving 6 bases between them. The CDR3 spans 13 residues. CDR3 in amino acids: CASSLSTTDTQYF. CDR3 DNA: TGTGCCAGCAGCTTGTCTACCACAGATACGCAGTATTTT. Full variable domain (outside the CDR3, taken from reference TRBV11-3 and TRBJ2-3): EAGVVQSPRYKIIEKKQPVAFWCNPISGHNTLYWYLQNLGQGPELLIRYENEEAVDDSQLPKDRFSAERLKGVDSTLKIQPAELGDSAVYLCASSLSTTDTQYFGPGTRLTVL.

V usage is TRBV9 and J usage is TRBJ2-7, with 12 positions matching TRBD2. Germline CDR1 is SGDLS and CDR2 is YYNGEE. V gave up 3 bases and J gave up 1 base; unmatched junction bases: 2. The CDR3 loop spans 15 amino acids. CDR3 coding DNA: TGTGCCAGCAGCGCCGGACTAGCGGGATCCTACGAGCAGTACTTC. Translated: CASSAGLAGSYEQYF.

This clone was counted only a few times. The rearrangement joins TRBV5-8 to TRBJ2-7, with D tentatively TRBD1 (5 bases). The CDR3 has 13 residues. The V and J ends lost 3 bases and 0 bases respectively, with 7 bases between them. Germline-derived CDR1 and CDR2 are SGHTS and YDEGEE. The CDR3 nucleotides read TGTGCCAGCAGCTCAGACAGCTCCTACGAGCAGTACTTC. Its translation is CASSSDSSYEQYF.

The V call is TRBV7-2, the J call TRBJ1-1; D gene uncertain. V was trimmed by 3 bases and J by 7 bases, leaving 15 bases between them. Germline assignment: CDR1 SGHTA and CDR2 FQGNSA. The CDR3 extends over 14 amino acids. The CDR3 DNA reads TGTGCCAGCAGCTTGTTTATCGGGGAGGGTGAAGCTTTCTTT. The encoded protein is CASSLFIGEGEAFF.

The chain joins TRBV30 to TRBJ1-1, with D maybe TRBD1 (5 bases). Germline CDR1 is GTSNPN and CDR2 is SVGIG (reference sequence). The CDR3 runs to 15 residues. Trimming took off 0 bases at V and 6 bases at J, with 17 bases between the two ends. The CDR3 is CAWSVPGGVMAEAFF. CDR3 in DNA: TGTGCCTGGAGTGTACCGGGGGGAGTGATGGCTGAAGCTTTCTTT.

The chain couples TRBV7-3 to TRBJ2-1; 14 nucleotides line up with TRBD2. This CDR3 is 22 amino acids long. With 1 base clipped from V and 2 bases from J, the junction kept 16 bases outside the gene matches. Looked up from germline, CDR1 is SGHTA and CDR2 is FQGTGA. The CDR3, as DNA: TGTGCCAGCAGCTTAATGATGGCAGGGCGACTAGCGGGAGGGGGAGCCTACAATGAGCAGTTCTTC. This sequence encodes CASSLMMAGRLAGGGAYNEQFF.

The chain couples TRBV6-6 to TRBJ2-1, with 12 bases fitting TRBD2. The CDR3 contains 16 residues. Germline lookup yields CDR1 MNHNY and CDR2 SVGAGI (reference sequence). The V segment lost 4 bases and the J segment 7 bases; nucleotides outside the gene matches: 8. The CDR3 region is CASSWGLAGGRNEQFF. In DNA, the CDR3 is TGTGCCAGCAGTTGGGGACTAGCGGGTGGGCGTAATGAGCAGTTCTTC.

V and J are TRBV7-2 and TRBJ1-5; TRBD1 agrees at 10 bases. This CDR3 comprises 15 residues. Trimming removed 5 bases from V and 2 bases from J; junction bases left unmatched: 3. The germline V gene has CDR1 SGHTA and CDR2 FQGNSA. The CDR3 bases are TGTGCCAGCAGCGACAGGGGGCTGGGCAATCAGCCCCAGCATTTT. It yields the protein CASSDRGLGNQPQHF. The whole variable domain, filled in from reference TRBV7-2 and TRBJ1-5, reads GAGVSQSPSNKVTEKGKDVELRCDPISGHTALYWYRQSLGQGLEFLIYFQGNSAPDKSGLPSDRFSAERTGGSVSTLTIQRTQQEDSAVYLCASSDRGLGNQPQHFGDGTRLSIL.

With respect to this clone: Distinct nucleotide sequences in the sample also encode this CDR3. The chain has TRBV9 and TRBJ2-7; D not resolved. CDR1 and CDR2 (germline): SGDLS, YYNGEE. The CDR3 length is 13 residues. V lost 1 base, J lost 0 bases, and 5 bases lay in between. This CDR3 reads CASSVTGSYEQYF. CDR3 in DNA: TGTGCCAGCAGCGTAACGGGCTCCTACGAGCAGTACTTC.

The chain combines TRBV30 with TRBJ2-1; D might be TRBD2 (6 bases). Per the germline V gene, CDR1 is GTSNPN and CDR2 is SVGIG (reference sequence). The ends were cut back, 5 bases at V and 7 bases at J, with 15 bases in the middle. The CDR3 covers 13 residues. CDR3 loop: CAWGSGVSNEQFF. Here the CDR3 DNA reads TGTGCCTGGGGGTCGGGAGTATCAAATGAGCAGTTCTTC.

The chain couples TRBV30 to TRBJ2-6; no definite D call. V was shortened by 0 bases and J by 12 bases, with 9 bases between the two germline ends. Germline assignment: CDR1 GTSNPN and CDR2 SVGIG (reference sequence). The CDR3 spans 12 residues. The CDR3 protein is CAWSVEASVLTF. The CDR3 coding sequence is TGTGCCTGGAGTGTCGAGGCGAGCGTCCTGACTTTC.

As concerns this clone: Its ends do not fully match the called genes, so a read error is possible. This sequence joins TRBV11-3 and TRBJ2-1; 7 bases are a match to TRBD1. Germline assignment: CDR1 SGHNT and CDR2 YENEEA. The length of the CDR3 is 15 residues. Here the CDR3 reads CASSLDRDRYNEQFF. CDR3 DNA: TGTGCCAGCAGCCTAGACCGGGACAGATACAATGAGCAGTTCTTC.

The chain is built from TRBV9 and TRBJ2-2; 8 nucleotides line up with TRBD1. J was trimmed by 1 base and V by 0 bases; bases with no gene match: 5. CDR3 size: 17 residues. Per the germline V gene, CDR1 is SGDLS and CDR2 is YYNGEE. The CDR3 DNA follows: TGTGCCAGCAGCGTAGAGGAGGGACAGGAGAACACCGGGGAGCTGTTTTTT. It specifies CASSVEEGQENTGELFF.

The V and J genes are TRBV5-6 and TRBJ2-1; possible D gene TRBD2, 6 bases. CDR3 length: 17 residues. V lost 3 bases and J lost 10, with 26 bases in between. CDR1 and CDR2 (germline): SGHDT, YYEEEE. The CDR3 region is CASSSQTRDWSRGEQFF. CDR3 coding DNA: TGTGCCAGCAGCTCCCAAACCCGGGACTGGAGCCGGGGGGAGCAGTTCTTC.

Turning to this clone: The sample holds other DNA sequences that translate to the same CDR3. The CDR3 sequence: CATSDRDSQETQYF. CDR3 DNA: TGTGCCACCAGTGACCGGGACAGCCAAGAGACCCAGTACTTC. The chain has TRBV24-1 and TRBJ2-5, with 7 bases identical to TRBD1. From germline, CDR1 is KGHDR and CDR2 SFDVKD. There are 14 residues in the CDR3. The junction had 2 bases not matched to a gene; V was cut back by 4 bases and J by 1 base.

This sequence joins TRBV4-2 and TRBJ1-4; D perhaps matches TRBD1 (5 bases). Trimming removed 1 base from V and 8 bases from J, with 14 bases in between. CDR3 length: 15 residues. Germline loops: CDR1 LGHNA, CDR2 YNFKEQ. The DNA for the CDR3 is TGTGCCAGCAGCCAAGTTCGGGGGGTAGGGGAAAAACTGTTTTTT. This gives the protein CASSQVRGVGEKLFF.

This clone was counted only a few times. The rearrangement joins TRBV5-4 to TRBJ2-5, with 15 nucleotides matching TRBD2. The CDR3 is made up of 19 amino acids. V was pared by 2 bases and J by 5 bases, with 13 bases of the junction left unmatched. Germline lookup yields CDR1 SGHNT and CDR2 YYREEE (reference sequence). The CDR3 coding sequence is TGTGCCAGCAGCTTCCAACCCCGGACTAGCGGGAGGGTTGGCGAGACCCAGTACTTC. This gives the protein CASSFQPRTSGRVGETQYF. The whole variable domain, remainder taken from reference TRBV5-4 and TRBJ2-5, is ETGVTQSPTHLIKTRGQQVTLRCSSQSGHNTVSWYQQALGQGPQFIFQYYREEENGRGNFPPRFSGLQFPNYSSELNVNALELDDSALYLCASSFQPRTSGRVGETQYFGPGTRLLVL.

The chain links TRBV7-6 to TRBJ1-6; 10 bases agree with TRBD1. CDR1 and CDR2 from the germline V gene are SGHVS and FNYEAQ. The CDR3 is 15 residues long. Unmatched junction bases numbered 7, after V lost 5 bases and J lost 9 bases. CDR3 sequence: CASSGTGTGVSPLHF. The DNA for the CDR3 is TGTGCCAGCAGCGGGACCGGGACAGGGGTTTCACCCCTCCACTTT.